This TCR beta chain stems from a study of beta chain features in type 1 diabetes. Isolated RNA was reverse transcribed in full, so expressed TCRB transcripts were sequenced. Measured with immunoSEQ multiplex PCR; TCRdb has only the in-frame clones, and not every one. The table records some 300,000 clones, about 8% of them present only once. This clone has a count of ten or more. Trimming shortened V by 2 bases and J by 3 bases, and 16 bases separated the two germline ends. Germline CDR1 and CDR2: MNHEY and SMNVEV (reference sequence). This CDR3 spans 16 amino acids. Sample: central memory CD4+ T cells from blood. The chain combines TRBV27 with TRBJ1-2, with a possible D match to TRBD1 (5 bases). The clonotype originates from a woman aged 18-29 years in good health. The CDR3 spells CASSLQRGRAYYGYTF. The CDR3 DNA sequence: TGTGCCAGCAGTTTACAAAGAGGCAGGGCGTACTATGGCTACACCTTC.